This is a list of T cell receptor beta chains from one sample in a study of human thymus T cells. Clones were read by immunoSEQ multiplex PCR, and TCRdb kept only the in-frame ones, dropping some. The profile shows about 130,000 clones, around 95% of them singletons. Sequenced input: thymus tissue. The receptors were gathered from a boy younger than two with a congenital heart defect but otherwise immunologically healthy. CDR3s include the opening cysteine and the closing phenylalanine or tryptophan. D genes are given only for firm matches. Only some rows state a clone size, as once, few, many or a class for expanded clones.

d_call,v_call,clone_size,j_call,cdr3_aa,cdr3_nt
-,TRBV5-4,few,TRBJ2-3,CASSLNHLGSSVSDTQYF,TGTGCCAGCAGCTTGAACCATTTGGGATCCTCCGTGTCAGATACGCAGTATTTT
-,TRBV30,once,TRBJ2-5,CALLTGWGRPETQYF,TGTGCCCTCCTCACGGGATGGGGGCGCCCAGAGACCCAGTACTTC
-,TRBV6-6,-,TRBJ1-6,CASRPDRSPLSSPLHF,TGTGCCAGCAGACCCGACAGGTCCCCCCTCTCCTCACCCCTCCACTTT
-,TRBV28,-,TRBJ2-1,CASITQNEQFF,TGTGCCAGCATAACGCAGAATGAGCAGTTCTTC
-,TRBV5-4,once,TRBJ2-7,CASSGGGRESYEQYF,TGTGCCAGCAGCGGGGGGGGCAGAGAGTCCTACGAGCAGTACTTC
TRBD1,TRBV28,-,TRBJ1-5,CASSSSGTGVGPQHF,TGTGCCAGCAGTTCCTCCGGGACAGGGGTTGGGCCCCAGCATTTT
-,TRBV5-6,-,TRBJ1-2,CASSLGLTGYTF,TGTGCCAGCAGCTTGGGACTGACCGGCTACACCTTC
TRBD1,TRBV5-1,-,TRBJ1-1,CASSSDREHTEAFF,TGCGCCAGCAGCTCGGACAGGGAGCACACTGAAGCTTTCTTT
-,TRBV19,few,TRBJ1-1,CASSIAPGAFTEAFF,TGTGCCAGTAGTATAGCTCCGGGGGCGTTCACTGAAGCTTTCTTT
-,TRBV6-5,-,TRBJ2-5,CASSYDTFQETQYF,TGTGCCAGCAGTTATGACACGTTCCAAGAGACCCAGTACTTC
-,TRBV28,-,TRBJ2-7,CASRSFPGLVNEQYF,TGTGCCAGCAGATCCTTTCCGGGCTTGGTGAACGAGCAGTACTTC
TRBD2,TRBV5-4,-,TRBJ2-3,CASSLRTSGALSTDTQYF,TGTGCCAGCAGCTTGAGGACTAGCGGGGCGCTTAGCACAGATACGCAGTATTTT
TRBD2,TRBV4-1,-,TRBJ2-1,CASSQDRGSGGAVYNEQFF,TGCGCCAGCAGCCAAGATCGAGGTAGCGGGGGGGCCGTCTACAATGAGCAGTTCTTC
-,TRBV2,-,TRBJ2-4,CASSVVAKNIQYF,TGTGCCAGCAGTGTAGTAGCCAAAAACATTCAGTACTTC
-,TRBV4-1,-,TRBJ2-2,CASSQDSAPGLNTGELFF,TGCGCCAGCAGCCAAGATTCCGCTCCGGGGTTGAACACCGGGGAGCTGTTTTTT
-,TRBV15,-,TRBJ2-7,CATSREPPASRRNYEQYF,TGTGCCACCAGCAGAGAGCCCCCCGCTTCCCGCAGAAACTACGAGCAGTACTTC
TRBD2,TRBV29-1,-,TRBJ2-1,CSVQGLAGGKNEQFF,TGCAGCGTCCAAGGGCTAGCGGGGGGCAAGAATGAGCAGTTCTTC
-,TRBV14,-,TRBJ1-6,CASSHSTMAPLHF,TGTGCCAGCAGCCACTCAACGATGGCACCCCTCCACTTT
-,TRBV9,-,TRBJ1-2,CASSGTGLGYGYTF,TGTGCCAGCAGCGGAACAGGGCTTGGATATGGCTACACCTTC
TRBD1,TRBV30,-,TRBJ1-1,CAWSGGFLFPGQKNTEAFF,TGTGCCTGGAGTGGGGGGTTCCTTTTCCCGGGACAGAAGAACACTGAAGCTTTCTTT
TRBD1,TRBV7-7,-,TRBJ2-7,CASSFLQCNRGPCSYEQYF,TGTGCCAGCAGCTTCTTGCAATGCAACAGGGGCCCTTGCTCCTACGAGCAGTACTTC
-,TRBV2,-,TRBJ1-1,CASSRNCTEAFF,TGTGCCAGCAGTAGAAATTGCACTGAAGCTTTCTTT
TRBD1,TRBV7-6,-,TRBJ2-7,CASSLSGTGFYEQYF,TGTGCCAGCAGCTTATCCGGGACAGGGTTCTACGAGCAGTACTTC
-,TRBV6-1,-,TRBJ1-1,CASSVRARGTPHEAFF,TGTGCCAGCAGTGTTCGGGCCCGGGGGACCCCTCACGAAGCTTTCTTT
TRBD2,TRBV7-3,-,TRBJ2-5,CASSLIAGDWETQYF,TGTGCCAGCAGCTTGATAGCGGGTGATTGGGAGACCCAGTACTTC
TRBD2,TRBV9,-,TRBJ2-1,CASSARLAGHNEQFF,TGTGCCAGCAGCGCACGACTAGCGGGGCACAATGAGCAGTTCTTC
-,TRBV10-2,-,TRBJ2-5,CASKSSGHQRETQYF,TGCGCCAGCAAGTCCAGCGGGCACCAACGGGAGACCCAGTACTTC
TRBD2,TRBV9,-,TRBJ2-5,CASSVTGGRETQYF,TGTGCCAGCAGCGTAACGGGGGGGCGGGAGACCCAGTACTTC
-,TRBV13,-,TRBJ1-1,CASSLSSDNTEAFF,TGTGCCAGCAGCTTAAGTTCAGACAACACTGAAGCTTTCTTT
-,TRBV11-3,-,TRBJ2-1,CASSLIGTSFSYNEQFF,TGTGCCAGCAGCTTGATAGGAACTTCCTTCTCCTACAATGAGCAGTTCTTC
-,TRBV29-1,once,TRBJ2-3,CSVVGRVTDTQYF,TGCAGCGTTGTCGGCAGGGTAACAGATACGCAGTATTTT
-,TRBV10-3,once,TRBJ2-7,CAIIDAVSYEQYF,TGTGCCATCATAGATGCGGTCTCCTACGAGCAGTACTTC
TRBD1,TRBV5-1,once,TRBJ1-5,CASSLAGTVNQPQHF,TGCGCCAGCAGCTTGGCCGGGACAGTTAATCAGCCCCAGCATTTT